This T cell receptor beta chain was documented in a study of early T cells in non-severe SARS-CoV-2 infection. TCRdb re-called the 5' RACE reads through MiXCR, storing one row per CDR3 protein. The sample includes around 40,000 distinct CDR3 sequences, roughly 5.7% of them seen just once. This clonotype occurred many times. This TCR was recovered from an adult who was a healthcare worker with PCR-confirmed SARS-CoV-2 infection or an uninfected control (not recorded which). Sequenced material: whole blood.

In DNA, the CDR3 is TGTGCCAGCAGCCCTGGGGGGGATTCACCCCTCCACTTT. Its translation is CASSPGGDSPLHF. This chain uses TRBV27 with TRBJ1-6; perhaps TRBD1 as D (5 bases). CDR1 and CDR2 from the germline V gene are MNHEY and SMNVEV (reference sequence). Trimming took 6 bases from V and 8 from J, leaving 11 bases between them. CDR3 length: 13 amino acids.